This T cell receptor (beta chain) was recovered during a study of blood T cell repertoires in COVID-19. As for the study in general: Acute and convalescent COVID-19 specimens originated in the United States, Italy and Spain.

Per the original data handling: Reference gene primer amplification yielded estimated nucleated cell counts. Clones were read by immunoSEQ multiplex PCR, and TCRdb kept only the in-frame ones, dropping some. V, J and clone size derive from that table, while D and trimming were established from the DNA sequence. The profile shows 150,000 or so clones, roughly 88% of them singletons. Sequencing input: peripheral blood. The sequence came from a woman aged 55-69 years with acute or convalescent COVID-19.

The CDR3 region has the DNA TGTGCCTGGACCGGGACAGGGGTACCTGGGGCCAACGTCCTGACTTTC. It yields the protein CAWTGTGVPGANVLTF. The rearrangement links TRBV30 to TRBJ2-6; 10 nucleotides agree with TRBD1. The germline CDR1 and CDR2 sequences are GTSNPN and SVGIG (reference sequence). The CDR3 has 16 residues. V was pared by 4 bases and J by 2 bases, with 5 bases of the junction left unmatched.